The clone carrying this TCR beta chain showed up just once. This record belongs to a study of blood T cell repertoires in COVID-19. As for the study in general: Sites in the United States, Italy and Spain provided acute and convalescent COVID-19 samples. PBMCs, B-cell-depleted T cells, or T cells provided the cDNA or gDNA that made up the material.

Original processing notes: Nucleated cell number was recorded as an estimate derived from reference gene primer amplification. The table came from immunoSEQ multiplex PCR; TCRdb's copy has only in-frame clones and leaves some out. The DNA gave D and trimming, while V, J and clone size come from that table. The table shows some 110,000 clones, with 86% occurring only once. V was clipped by 3 bases and J by 1 base; unmatched bases: 4. The CDR3 is 15 residues long. Per the germline V gene, CDR1 is LNHDA and CDR2 is SQIVND (reference sequence). This TCR was recovered from a man between 65 and 79 years old who had recovered from COVID-19. Sequenced: peripheral blood. The V call is TRBV19, the J call TRBJ2-3; TRBD2 agrees at 7 bases. The CDR3, as DNA: TGTGCCAGTAGTATTGTTACTAGCGGCACAGATACGCAGTATTTT. Translation: CASSIVTSGTDTQYF.